These T cell receptor beta chains were read from a single sample in a study of metastatic and nonmetastatic thyroid tumors. TCRdb re-processed the PCR reads through MiXCR. The sample has 25,000 to 35,000 clones, 11% seen once. Input material: blood. The receptors were gathered from a female donor with papillary thyroid cancer or a benign thyroid nodule (not recorded which). Some clones in this sample may be carry-over from other donors' samples. CDR3s include the opening cysteine and the closing phenylalanine or tryptophan. D genes are given only for firm matches. Size tells how often a clone was seen (once, few, many) or the class of an expanded clone, and some rows leave it out.

v_gene,d_gene,j_gene,len,abundance,CDR3aa,CDR3nt
TRBV4-2,.,TRBJ1-1,15,many,CASSQEGKGSTSAFF,TGTGCCAGCAGCCAAGAAGGTAAAGGGTCTACCAGTGCTTTCTTT
TRBV4-3,.,TRBJ2-1,17,.,CASIQDGGARGPNEQFF,TGCGCCAGCATCCAAGACGGAGGAGCGAGAGGGCCGAATGAGCAGTTCTTC
TRBV5-6,.,TRBJ1-5,15,many,CASSFWRGVTQPQHF,TGTGCCAGCAGCTTTTGGAGGGGAGTGACTCAGCCCCAGCATTTT
TRBV4-1,.,TRBJ1-4,16,many,CASSQVRGRGREKLFF,TGCGCCAGCAGCCAAGTGCGGGGCAGGGGCAGGGAAAAACTGTTTTTT
TRBV4-2,TRBD1,TRBJ2-5,13,many,CASQGAEQETQYF,TGTGCCTCCCAGGGGGCAGAACAAGAGACCCAGTACTTC
TRBV19,TRBD2,TRBJ2-1,16,many,CASSIRAGGPSNEQFF,TGTGCCAGTAGTATACGAGCGGGAGGGCCGTCCAATGAGCAGTTCTTC
TRBV30,.,TRBJ1-3,14,many,CAWSRGSSGNTIYF,TGTGCCTGGAGCCGAGGGAGCTCTGGAAACACCATATATTTT
TRBV6-2/TRBV6-3,.,TRBJ1-5,15,many,CASSQTGFSNQPQHF,TGTGCCAGCAGCCAGACAGGATTCAGCAATCAGCCCCAGCATTTT
TRBV28,.,TRBJ1-2,14,few,CASSLSSVNYGYTF,TGTGCCAGCAGTTTATCTTCCGTTAACTATGGCTACACCTTC
TRBV27,.,TRBJ2-1,16,.,CASSPQGRGRTEAFFF,TGTGCCAGCAGTCCTCAGGGGAGGGGGAGAACTGAAGCTTTCTTCTTC
TRBV28,.,TRBJ2-5,15,.,CASSRPAGSGETQYF,TGTGCCAGCAGCCGACCCGCAGGGTCGGGAGAGACCCAGTACTTC
TRBV25-1,.,TRBJ1-2,16,.,CASSDWDDESAYGYTF,TGTGCCAGCAGTGATTGGGATGATGAAAGTGCCTATGGCTACACCTTC
TRBV30,.,TRBJ2-5,13,many,CAWAWDFQETQYF,TGTGCCTGGGCTTGGGATTTCCAAGAGACCCAGTACTTC
TRBV11-3,.,TRBJ2-7,13,many,CASSGGSDYEQYF,TGTGCCAGCAGCGGGGGGTCTGACTACGAGCAGTACTTC
TRBV19,TRBD1,TRBJ2-7,15,few,CASSIAPRGRSEQYF,TGTGCCAGTAGTATAGCCCCCAGGGGGCGAAGCGAGCAGTACTTC
TRBV24-1,.,TRBJ1-5,15,many,CATAPGQYSNQPQHF,TGTGCCACCGCACCGGGACAATATAGCAATCAGCCCCAGCATTTT
TRBV6-2/TRBV6-3,.,TRBJ1-2,12,many,CASRTGPYGYTF,TGTGCCAGCAGGACAGGCCCCTATGGCTACACCTTC
TRBV6-2/TRBV6-3,.,TRBJ2-7,14,few,CAITGGQPLVEQYF,TGTGCCATCACCGGGGGACAGCCCTTGGTCGAGCAGTACTTC
TRBV6-1,TRBD1,TRBJ2-2,15,many,CASSPRTGADGELFF,TGTGCCAGCAGTCCCCGGACAGGGGCGGACGGGGAGCTGTTTTTT
TRBV6-1,.,TRBJ1-2,13,many,CASSEEGLYGYTF,TGTGCCAGCAGTGAAGAGGGGCTCTATGGCTACACCTTC
TRBV5-5,.,TRBJ2-7,13,many,CASSLASIGQQYF,TGTGCCAGCAGCTTGGCCTCGATAGGTCAGCAGTACTTC
TRBV7-9,.,TRBJ2-7,13,many,CASSFRQDYEQYF,TGTGCCAGCAGCTTTCGGCAGGACTACGAGCAGTACTTC
TRBV2,TRBD2,TRBJ2-1,15,many,CASSVETSGGNEQFF,TGTGCCAGCAGTGTCGAGACTAGCGGTGGCAATGAGCAGTTCTTC
TRBV6-2/TRBV6-3,.,TRBJ1-2,14,many,CASSYSPGSYGYTF,TGTGCCAGCAGTTACTCGCCAGGGAGCTATGGCTACACCTTC
TRBV27,.,TRBJ1-6,13,medium-sized,CASSSRYNSPLHF,TGTGCCAGCAGTTCTCGGTATAATTCACCCCTCCACTTT
TRBV7-2,TRBD1,TRBJ2-7,15,many,CASSPWGTGGYEQYF,TGTGCCAGCAGCCCGTGGGGGACAGGGGGGTACGAGCAGTACTTC
TRBV28,.,TRBJ1-1,10,many,CASRATEAFF,TGTGCCAGCAGGGCGACTGAAGCTTTCTTT
TRBV3-1,.,TRBJ1-6,14,many,CASSNRGPSSPLHF,TGTGCCAGCAGCAACCGGGGACCGAGTTCACCCCTCCACTTT
TRBV2,TRBD1,TRBJ2-7,18,many,CASRKKLAGTGGSYEQYF,TGTGCCAGCAGGAAGAAACTCGCCGGGACAGGGGGCAGTTACGAGCAGTACTTC
TRBV5-1,.,TRBJ2-2,15,many,CASSPEALGAGELFF,TGCGCCAGCAGCCCCGAGGCCCTGGGGGCCGGGGAGCTGTTTTTT
TRBV6-2/TRBV6-3,.,TRBJ2-7,13,many,CASSPRTAYEQYF,TGTGCCAGCAGTCCTAGGACAGCCTACGAGCAGTACTTC
TRBV30,TRBD1,TRBJ1-2,15,.,CAWAQGQGALYGYTF,TGTGCCTGGGCCCAGGGGCAGGGGGCGCTTTATGGCTACACCTTC
TRBV27,.,TRBJ1-4,13,many,CASTTAGLGKLFF,TGTGCCAGCACTACCGCAGGGTTAGGGAAACTGTTTTTT
TRBV30,TRBD1,TRBJ1-5,16,.,CAWSVLGTGDGQPQHF,TGTGCCTGGAGTGTACTTGGGACAGGGGATGGGCAGCCCCAGCATTTT
TRBV11-1,TRBD2,TRBJ2-2,17,many,CASSLVASGKSRGELFF,TGTGCCAGCAGCTTAGTAGCTAGCGGGAAAAGTCGCGGGGAGCTGTTTTTT
TRBV2,TRBD2,TRBJ2-3,15,few,CASSIQRGGQGTQYF,TGTGCCAGCTCCATTCAGCGGGGGGGCCAGGGTACGCAGTATTTT
TRBV7-2,.,TRBJ1-1,15,many,CASSLGGGGDTEAFF,TGTGCCAGCAGCTTAGGGGGGGGCGGGGACACTGAAGCTTTCTTT
TRBV30,TRBD2,TRBJ2-5,17,many,CAWSVRTSGRAQETQYF,TGTGCCTGGAGTGTACGGACTAGCGGGAGGGCCCAAGAGACCCAGTACTTC
TRBV3-1,.,TRBJ2-1,14,many,CASTRGFTYNEQFF,TGTGCCAGCACCCGAGGATTTACCTACAATGAGCAGTTCTTC
TRBV7-2,TRBD2,TRBJ2-1,14,many,CASSPLAGVGEQFF,TGTGCCAGCAGCCCACTAGCGGGAGTGGGTGAGCAGTTCTTC
TRBV24-1,TRBD1,TRBJ1-2,15,many,CATSETGGAGYGYTF,TGTGCCACCAGTGAAACAGGGGGCGCGGGCTATGGCTACACCTTC
TRBV6-2/TRBV6-3,.,TRBJ1-5,14,many,CASSSQAGNQPQHF,TGTGCCAGCAGTTCGCAAGCAGGGAATCAGCCCCAGCATTTT
TRBV5-6,.,TRBJ2-1,12,few,CASSGRPHEQFF,TGTGCCAGCAGCGGACGGCCCCATGAGCAGTTCTTC
TRBV4-3,TRBD1,TRBJ1-2,15,many,CASSQLQGGLYGYTF,TGCGCCAGCAGCCAACTACAGGGGGGCCTCTATGGCTACACCTTC
TRBV27,.,TRBJ2-7,13,few,CASLGEGGYEQYF,TGTGCCAGCCTCGGGGAAGGGGGCTACGAGCAGTACTTC
TRBV6-2/TRBV6-3,.,TRBJ1-6,14,few,CASSYDSRNSPLHF,TGTGCCAGCAGTTACGACTCGCGTAATTCACCCCTCCACTTT
TRBV11-2,.,TRBJ2-1,14,many,CASSLVRGANEQFF,TGTGCCAGCAGCTTAGTCCGCGGGGCAAATGAGCAGTTCTTC
TRBV13,.,TRBJ1-1,16,many,CASSSIGRRGNTEAFF,TGTGCCAGCAGCTCGATAGGCCGGAGGGGGAACACTGAAGCTTTCTTT
TRBV4-1,.,TRBJ1-5,14,many,CASSQETANQPQHF,TGCGCCAGCAGCCAAGAGACAGCGAATCAGCCCCAGCATTTT
TRBV6-1,.,TRBJ2-2,15,.,CASSEVSGVIGELFF,TGTGCCAGCAGTGAGGTTTCAGGGGTGATCGGGGAGCTGTTTTTT
TRBV6-1,TRBD1,TRBJ1-2,13,many,CASSRRDSYGYTF,TGTGCCAGCAGTCGCCGGGACAGCTATGGCTACACCTTC
TRBV7-9,TRBD1,TRBJ1-1,15,many,CASSSNRGMNTEAFF,TGTGCCAGCAGCTCGAACAGGGGGATGAACACTGAAGCTTTCTTT
TRBV14,TRBD2,TRBJ2-1,15,many,CASTFGGSTYNEQFF,TGTGCCAGCACTTTCGGGGGGAGCACCTACAATGAGCAGTTCTTC
TRBV14,.,TRBJ1-2,13,many,CASSTPRGTRYTF,TGTGCCAGCAGCACCCCCAGGGGAACCCGCTACACCTTC
TRBV2,TRBD1,TRBJ1-2,15,many,CATETGSKGVYGYTF,TGTGCCACCGAGACAGGGTCGAAGGGGGTCTATGGCTACACCTTC
TRBV3-1,.,TRBJ2-7,14,many,CASSQQRVTYEQYF,TGTGCCAGCAGCCAACAGCGGGTTACCTACGAGCAGTACTTC
TRBV20-1,.,TRBJ1-4,13,many,CSARDRVSEKLFF,TGCAGTGCTAGAGATAGGGTTTCCGAAAAACTGTTTTTT
TRBV29-1,.,TRBJ2-1,13,many,CSGSESSYNEQFF,TGCAGCGGTTCGGAAAGCTCCTACAATGAGCAGTTCTTC
TRBV19,TRBD2,TRBJ2-7,14,few,CASQPTGGSYEQYF,TGTGCCAGCCAACCGACGGGGGGCTCCTACGAGCAGTACTTC